This TCR beta chain is from a study of blood T cell repertoires in COVID-19 (dated by TCRdb to between 2020 and 2021). Background on the whole study: Samples from collaborators originated in the United States, Italy and Spain and spanned both the acute and convalescent phases of COVID-19. The material from the prospective study consisted of cDNA or gDNA derived from T cells, B-cell-depleted T cells, or PBMCs. The dataset comprised deeply sampled blood TCRbeta repertoires from subjects exposed to, actively infected with, or recovered from COVID-19. The repertoires were released in a freely available public database meant as a resource for research on the immune response to SARS-CoV-2. Samples were obtained from the ongoing ImmuneRACE study (first 160 participants) and from about 1,300 subjects provided by 6 global collaborators. A de-identified subject ID, COVID-19 status, age in years and sex were almost always included in the sample metadata. Where HLA class I and class II types were available, the types were taken from metadata supplied by the sample provider, not from assay-based typing.

TCRbeta CDR3 regions were amplified from genomic DNA using the immunoSEQ Assay, a bias-controlled multiplex PCR. In the source study's methods: Within the assay, amplification of reference gene primers was used to estimate how many nucleated cells each sample contained. To quantify the absolute abundance of each unique TCRbeta CDR3 rearrangement, sequence reads were collapsed and filtered. For each sample, productive Simpson clonality was calculated as the square root of Simpson's diversity index across productive rearrangements. TCRdb retrieved this table from immuneACCESS and kept in-frame rearrangements only. Not all clones are present; in checked studies, unresolved V genes account for under half, and no reason is known for the remainder. That table is the source of V, J and clone size, and D and trimming were worked out from the DNA. For this sample there are about 150,000 clones; roughly 90% appear just once. Around 2.9% of the sample is held by the ten biggest clonotypes.

As for this clone: Its antigen is unknown. No much larger clonotype is one base removed from it; base qualities were not supplied.

Whole blood was collected in K2EDTA tubes by collaborating institutions according to the institutions' own protocols. Collaborator samples were shipped for TCRbeta analysis as frozen whole blood, isolated PBMCs, or DNA extracted from either sample type. The CDR3 sequence holds 13 residues, the cysteine and phenylalanine included. The sequence is cut down to CDR3 DNA, 39 bases in frame from base 1. The germline V gene sets CDR1 to MNHNS and CDR2 to SASEGT. V and J are trimmed by 1 base and 7 bases, and the gene matches miss 3 bases of the junction. What the authors observed across the whole study: Clinical and demographic metadata were provided uncurated, with the amount varying by source and participant.

Sequenced material: peripheral blood. The clonotype originates from a man aged 55 to 70 with active or convalescent COVID-19. This chain joins TRBV6-1 to TRBJ1-1; 7 bases in the junction line up with TRBD1. The CDR3 reads CASSEVDRSEAFF. Here is the DNA: TGTGCCAGCAGTGAAGTGGACAGGAGTGAAGCTTTCTTT.